This T cell receptor beta chain is drawn from a study of blood T cell repertoires in COVID-19. In the authors' methods: Amplification from reference gene primers served as the basis for estimated nucleated cell counts. Sequencing was performed with immunoSEQ multiplex PCR; in TCRdb, only in-frame clones are kept and a portion is missing. V and J calls and clone size are those listed in that table; D and trimming were worked out from the DNA. The profile shows roughly 210,000 clones, under 90% of them singletons. Seattle patients were enrolled during active infection and followed longitudinally. This CDR3 has 18 amino acids. Germline V gives CDR1 MDHEN, CDR2 SYDVKM. The V gene end was trimmed by 4 bases and the J gene end by 2 bases; junction bases not matched to a gene: 9.

Sequencing was carried out using peripheral blood. This chain uses TRBV28 with TRBJ2-3; TRBD2 agrees at 13 bases. This sequence originates from an elderly woman with COVID-19, enrolled during active disease. The CDR3 DNA is TGTGCCAGCAGTTCCCCCTACGGACTAGCGGGGGACACAGATACGCAGTATTTT. The encoded protein is CASSSPYGLAGDTDTQYF. Together with reference TRBV28 and TRBJ2-3, the CDR3 gives the full variable domain: DVKVTQSSRYLVKRTGEKVFLECVQDMDHENMFWYRQDPGLGLRLIYFSYDVKMKEKGDIPEGYSVSREKKERFSLILESASTNQTSMYLCASSSPYGLAGDTDTQYFGPGTRLTVL.